This is a list of T cell receptor beta chains from one sample in a study of cytomegalovirus exposure and HLA in healthy donors. The table came from immunoSEQ multiplex PCR; TCRdb's copy has only in-frame clones and leaves some out. Of 65,000 to 90,000 clones in the sample, 70% to 80% were seen once. The sequencing sample was made of PBMCs. The origin of the receptors is a young man in good health and CMV-seronegative. The CDR3 runs from the conserved cysteine through the conserved F or W. A D gene is named only where the DNA matches it firmly. Size values are once, few and many counts, or a class for expanded clones, and some rows have none.

cdr3_nt,cdr3_aa,j_call,clone_size,d_call,v_call
TGCGCCAGCAGTGTCTCCCTTAGCGGGGCCCGGAACACCGGGGAGCTGTTTTTT,CASSVSLSGARNTGELFF,TRBJ2-2,-,TRBD2,TRBV10-1
TGCGCCAGCAGCTTGGGGGGACAGGCAACAACTGAAGCTTTCTTT,CASSLGGQATTEAFF,TRBJ1-1,-,TRBD1,TRBV5-1
TGTGCCAGCACCATAGACAGGGGGCCTTACAATGAGCAGTTCTTC,CASTIDRGPYNEQFF,TRBJ2-1,-,TRBD1,TRBV7-2
TGTGCCAGCGCGCCTCAGGGGGCCCACAATTCACCCCTCCACTTT,CASAPQGAHNSPLHF,TRBJ1-6,-,TRBD1,TRBV7-8
TGTGCCTGGAGGGCTCCGGGGACTAACACTGAAGCTTTCTTT,CAWRAPGTNTEAFF,TRBJ1-1,-,-,TRBV30
TGTGCCAGCAGTCCGTCCCGTCGGAACACTGAAGCTTTCTTT,CASSPSRRNTEAFF,TRBJ1-1,-,-,TRBV6-5
TGTGCCAGCAGTTACTCCGCGTTCCGCTACGAGCAGTACTTC,CASSYSAFRYEQYF,TRBJ2-7,-,-,TRBV6-5
TGTGCCAGCAGTGCGATCCGGGTCGCGAACACCGGGGAGCTGTTTTTT,CASSAIRVANTGELFF,TRBJ2-2,-,-,TRBV25-1
TGTGCCTGGGGACTGGGGGGTGTCCGGACCCGGTCCCAGTACTTC,CAWGLGGVRTRSQYF,TRBJ2-5,once,-,TRBV30
TGTGCCAGCAACCGGGACAGACAAGAGACCCAGTACTTC,CASNRDRQETQYF,TRBJ2-5,-,TRBD1,TRBV14
TGTGCCAGCAGCCAGGTGGGACAGGGGAACACTGAAGCTTTCTTT,CASSQVGQGNTEAFF,TRBJ1-1,-,TRBD1,TRBV4-2
TGTGCCAGCAGTGACCTTCAGGGGGCCGGGGAAAAACTGTTTTTT,CASSDLQGAGEKLFF,TRBJ1-4,-,TRBD1,TRBV2
TGTGCCAGCAGCCATCTTAGCGGGGGACCTGAAGCTTTCTTT,CASSHLSGGPEAFF,TRBJ1-1,few,-,TRBV14
TGTGCCAGCAGCTTAAGAGCGGTTAAAGAGACCCAGTACTTC,CASSLRAVKETQYF,TRBJ2-5,-,-,TRBV7-9
TGTGCCACAGCGGGACCGAACACCGGGGAGCTGTTTTTT,CATAGPNTGELFF,TRBJ2-2,few,TRBD2,TRBV19